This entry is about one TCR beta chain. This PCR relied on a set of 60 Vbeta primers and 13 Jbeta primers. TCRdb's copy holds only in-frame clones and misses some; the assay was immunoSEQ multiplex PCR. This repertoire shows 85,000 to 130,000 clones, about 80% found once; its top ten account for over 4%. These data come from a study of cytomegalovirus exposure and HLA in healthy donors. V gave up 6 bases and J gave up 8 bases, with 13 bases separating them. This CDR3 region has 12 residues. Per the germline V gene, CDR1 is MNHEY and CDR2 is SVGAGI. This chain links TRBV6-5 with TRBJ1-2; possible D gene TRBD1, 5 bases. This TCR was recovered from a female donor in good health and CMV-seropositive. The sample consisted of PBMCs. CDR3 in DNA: TGTGCCAGCAGCCCGGGGGAGGCCGGCTACACCTTC. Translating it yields CASSPGEAGYTF.